One sample yielded the 25 T cell receptor beta chains listed below, sequenced in a study of blood T cell repertoires in COVID-19 (dated by TCRdb to 2019 to 2021). The library came from the immunoSEQ multiplex PCR assay. Drawn from immuneACCESS, this table holds only the in-frame rearrangements with V and J called that TCRdb kept. Clones are partly lost; checked studies trace under half to an unresolved V gene and leave the rest unexplained. Across this sample there are 290,000 or so clones, with around nine tenths seen only once. 1.3% of the sample lies in the top ten. Sequencing was done on a sample of peripheral blood. The receptors derive from a man between 65 and 85 years old with acute or convalescent COVID-19.

The V gene is TRBV15, the J gene TRBJ2-7, with D possibly matching TRBD1 (6 bases). This CDR3 comprises 15 residues. The germline V and J ends were trimmed by 4 bases and 4 bases, with 17 bases remaining between them. Germline assignment: CDR1 LNHNV and CDR2 YYDKDF (reference sequence). CDR3 sequence (DNA): TGTGCCACCAGCACCCAGGGGCCAGGTGTATACGAGCAGTACTTC. Its protein is CATSTQGPGVYEQYF.

This sequence joins TRBV7-9 and TRBJ1-5, with a possible D match to TRBD1 (5 bases). Germline V CDR1 and CDR2: SEHNR, FQNEAQ (reference sequence). The CDR3 is 19 amino acids. Trimming left V 5 bases short and J 3 bases short, with 26 bases between. This CDR3 reads CASSENSGPGLRNNQPQHF. CDR3 sequence (DNA): TGTGCCAGCAGCGAGAATTCGGGGCCGGGACTAAGGAACAATCAGCCCCAGCATTTT.

The gene calls are TRBV10-3 and TRBJ2-7; 9 bases agree with TRBD1. CDR1 and CDR2 (germline): ENHRY, SYGVKD. The CDR3 consists of 15 residues. V was pared by 0 bases and J by 3 bases, with 3 bases of the junction left unmatched. This chain's CDR3 is CAISESGQGSYEQYF. In nucleotides, the CDR3 is TGTGCCATCAGTGAGTCGGGACAGGGTAGCTACGAGCAGTACTTC.

For this clone: The sample has other DNA sequences that encode this CDR3 too. The chain couples TRBV5-1 to TRBJ2-7, with 10 bases identical to TRBD2. V was clipped by 1 base and J by 0 bases; unmatched bases: 1. Germline V CDR1 and CDR2: SGHRS, YFSETQ. CDR3 length: 15 amino acids. CDR3 protein: CASSLSSGSSYEQYF. The CDR3 DNA reads TGCGCCAGCAGCTTGTCTAGCGGGAGCTCCTACGAGCAGTACTTC.

As DNA, the CDR3 is TGTGCCACCATGGGAGGGGACAGGGGAAATGAGCAGTTCTTC. Protein sequence: CATMGGDRGNEQFF. The chain is built from TRBV15 and TRBJ2-1; 10 bases are a match to TRBD1. The CDR3 spans 14 residues. Germline trimming cut 7 bases from V and 7 bases from J; bases unmatched to any gene: 7. Per germline, CDR1 LNHNV and CDR2 YYDKDF (reference sequence).

The chain has TRBV3-1 (or the pseudogene TRBV3-2) and TRBJ1-1; TRBD1 aligns across 9 bases. V lost 4 bases to trimming and J lost 4 bases; unmatched junction nucleotides: 7. CDR1 is LGHDT, CDR2 YNNKEL, per germline (reference sequence). The CDR3 contains 15 residues. CDR3 sequence reads: CASSLGQGPGTEAFF. The DNA of the CDR3 is TGTGCCAGCAGCCTAGGACAGGGGCCGGGCACTGAAGCTTTCTTT.

This chain uses TRBV28 with TRBJ1-5; no reliable D call. V was pared by 6 bases and J by 5 bases, with 17 bases between. The CDR3 loop spans 15 amino acids. CDR1 is MDHEN and CDR2 is SYDVKM in the germline V gene. CDR3 region: CASSTPPAGYQPQHF. The CDR3 nucleotides read TGTGCCAGCAGCACCCCTCCGGCAGGCTATCAGCCCCAGCATTTT.

The chain is built from TRBV6-2 or TRBV6-3 and TRBJ1-4; no definite D call. CDR3 length: 15 residues. Trimming left V 2 bases short and J 8 bases short, with 15 bases between. Germline assignment: CDR1 MNHEY and CDR2 SVGEGT. The CDR3 nucleotides read TGTGCCAGCAGTTACCCTCAGCGGTCGGGAGAAAAACTGTTTTTT. Its translation is CASSYPQRSGEKLFF.

This sequence joins TRBV7-6 and TRBJ1-2; 9 nucleotides agree with TRBD1. Germline V gene data show CDR1 as SGHVS and CDR2 as FNYEAQ. Trimming cost V 6 bases and J 8 bases; bases outside gene matches: 7. The CDR3 has 13 residues. The DNA for the CDR3 is TGTGCCAGCAGTTCTACAGGGGGCACGGGCTACACCTTC. It encodes CASSSTGGTGYTF.

CDR3 loop: CASRERQGYSNTEAFF. The CDR3 nucleotides are TGTGCCAGTAGGGAAAGACAGGGATATTCGAACACTGAAGCTTTCTTT. The chain is built from TRBV19 and TRBJ1-1, with 7 bases aligning to TRBD1. This CDR3 contains 16 residues. V shed 6 bases and J 1 base; nucleotides not matched to a gene: 11. Looked up from germline, CDR1 is LNHDA and CDR2 is SQIVND (reference sequence).

This clone was seen only a few times. The chain employs TRBV7-2 and TRBJ2-5; 12 bases map to TRBD2. Germline trimming cut 5 bases from V and 1 base from J; bases unmatched to any gene: 5. Germline V lookup: CDR1 SGHTA, CDR2 FQGNSA. The CDR3 has 16 amino acids. This CDR3 is CASSVSGLAGQETQYF. In nucleotides, the CDR3 is TGTGCCAGCAGCGTCTCGGGACTAGCGGGCCAAGAGACCCAGTACTTC.

The chain joins TRBV9 to TRBJ2-2; D not certain. Per the germline V gene, CDR1 is SGDLS and CDR2 is YYNGEE. The CDR3 consists of 13 residues. V was pared by 2 bases and J by 3 bases, with 5 bases between. CDR3 nucleotides: TGTGCCAGCAGCGTTAGTTACACCGGGGAGCTGTTTTTT. This gives the protein CASSVSYTGELFF. Looking up the rest from reference TRBV9 and TRBJ2-2 gives the full variable domain: DSGVTQTPKHLITATGQRVTLRCSPRSGDLSVYWYQQSLDQGLQFLIQYYNGEERAKGNILERFSAQQFPDLHSELNLSSLELGDSALYFCASSVSYTGELFFGEGSRLTVL.

The chain is built from TRBV5-4 and TRBJ2-5; maybe TRBD2 (6 bases). Germline CDR1 is SGHNT and CDR2 is YYREEE (reference sequence). V lost 3 bases and J 0 bases, leaving 12 bases between the germline ends. The CDR3 sequence is 15 residues long. The CDR3 loop reads CASSSPGGYQETQYF. CDR3 coding DNA: TGTGCCAGCAGCTCACCAGGAGGGTACCAAGAGACCCAGTACTTC.

V and J are TRBV3-1 (or the pseudogene TRBV3-2) and TRBJ2-6, with unresolved D. CDR3 size: 16 residues. V dropped 0 bases and J dropped 0 bases, with 6 bases sitting between them. The germline gives CDR1 LGHDT, CDR2 YNNKEL (reference sequence). The CDR3 reads CASSQESLSGANVLTF. The CDR3 DNA is TGTGCCAGCAGCCAAGAATCCCTCTCTGGGGCCAACGTCCTGACTTTC.

The chain recombines TRBV10-1 with TRBJ1-2, with 9 bases identical to TRBD1. The CDR3 has 14 amino acids. V was pared by 5 bases and J by 3 bases, with 4 bases of the junction left unmatched. CDR1 is WNHNN and CDR2 is SYGVQD in the germline V gene (reference sequence). The CDR3 DNA sequence: TGCGCCAGCAGTCCCGACAGGGGGGACTATGGCTACACCTTC. Protein sequence: CASSPDRGDYGYTF.

The chain couples TRBV12-3 or TRBV12-4 to TRBJ2-7; D is unclear. The germline V and J ends were trimmed by 3 bases and 6 bases, with 9 bases remaining between them. The CDR3 is 12 amino acids. CDR3 protein: CASSFGLIEQYF. The CDR3 DNA follows: TGTGCCAGCAGTTTCGGGTTAATCGAGCAGTACTTC.

The chain joins TRBV4-1 to TRBJ2-2, with TRBD1 identical over 11 bases. The CDR3 runs 15 residues. The J segment lost 6 bases and the V segment lost 2 bases, leaving 2 bases of the junction unmatched. The germline CDR1 and CDR2 sequences are MGHRA and YSYEKL. The CDR3 DNA reads TGCGCCAGCAGCCAATGGGACAGGGGGTCCGGGGAGCTGTTTTTT. Translation gives CASSQWDRGSGELFF.

The V gene is TRBV7-2, the J gene TRBJ2-5; TRBD1 might be the D (5 bases). Germline V gene sequence: CDR1 SGHTA, CDR2 FQGNSA. The length of the CDR3 is 15 residues. Trimming took 5 bases from V and 5 from J, leaving 18 bases between them. The chain's CDR3 is CASSALRGLGETQYF. Here the CDR3 DNA reads TGTGCCAGCAGCGCACTAAGGGGCCTGGGGGAGACCCAGTACTTC.

This clone turned up a few times. The chain uses TRBV9 and TRBJ2-7; 9 bases match TRBD2. Germline lookup yields CDR1 SGDLS and CDR2 YYNGEE. The V gene end was trimmed by 3 bases and the J gene end by 0 bases; junction bases not matched to a gene: 7. The CDR3 is 16 residues long. The CDR3 spells CASSAGGLAVSYEQYF. As DNA, the CDR3 is TGTGCCAGCAGCGCCGGGGGACTAGCCGTCTCCTACGAGCAGTACTTC. The variable domain in full, with the rest retrieved from reference TRBV9 and TRBJ2-7, is DSGVTQTPKHLITATGQRVTLRCSPRSGDLSVYWYQQSLDQGLQFLIQYYNGEERAKGNILERFSAQQFPDLHSELNLSSLELGDSALYFCASSAGGLAVSYEQYFGPGTRLTVT.

The rearrangement joins TRBV20-1 to TRBJ1-1; no definite D call. Germline CDR1 reads DFQATT; CDR2 reads SNEGSKA (reference sequence). V was pared by 5 bases and J by 2 bases, with 6 bases between. This CDR3 contains 11 residues. DNA for the CDR3: TGCAGTGCTTACACAAACACTGAAGCTTTCTTT. This sequence encodes CSAYTNTEAFF.

This chain's CDR3 is CASSLTGLYGYTF. The CDR3 DNA sequence: TGTGCCAGCAGCTTAACAGGTCTCTATGGCTACACCTTC. The chain carries TRBV7-2 and TRBJ1-2, with D possibly matching TRBD1 (5 bases). CDR3 length equals 13 residues. Trimming shortened V by 2 bases and J by 4 bases, and 8 bases separated the two germline ends. From germline, CDR1 is SGHTA and CDR2 FQGNSA.

V is TRBV12-3 or TRBV12-4 and J is TRBJ1-5; D unclear. The CDR3 length is 12 residues. Trimming shortened V by 3 bases and J by 7 bases, and 7 bases separated the two germline ends. Here the CDR3 reads CASSFTVQPQHF. In DNA, the CDR3 is TGTGCCAGCAGTTTCACTGTCCAGCCCCAGCATTTT.

The chain carries TRBV19 and TRBJ2-7; 8 nucleotides agree with TRBD2. Germline values: CDR1 LNHDA, CDR2 SQIVND (reference sequence). J was trimmed by 5 bases and V by 4 bases; bases with no gene match: 4. The CDR3 has 13 amino acids. The CDR3: CASSKREGDEQYF. CDR3 nucleotide sequence: TGTGCCAGTAGTAAACGGGAGGGAGACGAGCAGTACTTC.

This clone was seen only once. V gene TRBV6-5 combines with J gene TRBJ2-7; D perhaps matches TRBD2 (5 bases). In germline, CDR1 is MNHEY, CDR2 SVGAGI. The CDR3 is 12 amino acids. V shed 7 bases and J shed 7 bases, with 14 bases lying between them. CDR3 in amino acids: CASKEATSEQYF. The DNA for the CDR3 is TGTGCCAGCAAGGAGGCGACGAGTGAGCAGTACTTC.

This chain joins TRBV9 and TRBJ1-2; 7 nucleotides align to TRBD1. From germline, CDR1 is SGDLS and CDR2 YYNGEE. V dropped 2 bases and J dropped 8; count of bases not matched to a gene: 6. The CDR3 is made up of 13 amino acids. This CDR3 is CASSVTGRAGYTF. DNA of the CDR3: TGTGCCAGCAGCGTGACAGGGCGGGCAGGCTACACCTTC.